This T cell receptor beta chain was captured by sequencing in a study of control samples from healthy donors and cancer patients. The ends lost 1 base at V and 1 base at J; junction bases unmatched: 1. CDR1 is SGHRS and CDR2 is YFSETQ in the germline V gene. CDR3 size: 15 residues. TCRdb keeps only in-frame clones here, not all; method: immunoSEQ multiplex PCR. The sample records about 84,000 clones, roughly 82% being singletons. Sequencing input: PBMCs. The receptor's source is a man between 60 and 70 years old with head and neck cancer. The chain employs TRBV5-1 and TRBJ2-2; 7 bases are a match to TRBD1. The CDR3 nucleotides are TGCGCCAGCAGCTTGAGGACAGGGAACACCGGGGAGCTGTTTTTT. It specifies CASSLRTGNTGELFF.